This record covers a single T cell receptor (beta chain). The antigen is not known. Here immunoSEQ multiplex PCR was the method, and the copy in TCRdb shows in-frame clones only, minus some. Of tens of thousands of clones listed, about 89% are singletons. The CDR3 has 15 amino acids. The data are from a study of neoadjuvant nivolumab and ipilimumab in lung cancer. Study observations and caveats: Higher pretherapy blood TCR richness went with higher resected-tumor richness. Compared with tumor-adjacent uninvolved lung, resected tumors showed greater richness and clonality. Only two of four nivolumab-treated tumors gained richness and clonality by surgery. Only a small number of samples underwent TCR sequencing.

This chain links TRBV12-2 with TRBJ2-1; no DNA check was done on the table's D call, TRBD1. TRBV12-2 is a pseudogene segment. Material: blood, obtained before neoadjuvant nivolumab, alone or with ipilimumab. The clonotype originates from an adult with non-small cell lung cancer. Some clones in this sample may be carry-over from other donors' samples. As DNA, the CDR3 is TGTGCAAGTCGCTTGCAGCTTCGACAGTACAATGAGCAGTTCTTC. Translation: CASRLQLRQYNEQFF.